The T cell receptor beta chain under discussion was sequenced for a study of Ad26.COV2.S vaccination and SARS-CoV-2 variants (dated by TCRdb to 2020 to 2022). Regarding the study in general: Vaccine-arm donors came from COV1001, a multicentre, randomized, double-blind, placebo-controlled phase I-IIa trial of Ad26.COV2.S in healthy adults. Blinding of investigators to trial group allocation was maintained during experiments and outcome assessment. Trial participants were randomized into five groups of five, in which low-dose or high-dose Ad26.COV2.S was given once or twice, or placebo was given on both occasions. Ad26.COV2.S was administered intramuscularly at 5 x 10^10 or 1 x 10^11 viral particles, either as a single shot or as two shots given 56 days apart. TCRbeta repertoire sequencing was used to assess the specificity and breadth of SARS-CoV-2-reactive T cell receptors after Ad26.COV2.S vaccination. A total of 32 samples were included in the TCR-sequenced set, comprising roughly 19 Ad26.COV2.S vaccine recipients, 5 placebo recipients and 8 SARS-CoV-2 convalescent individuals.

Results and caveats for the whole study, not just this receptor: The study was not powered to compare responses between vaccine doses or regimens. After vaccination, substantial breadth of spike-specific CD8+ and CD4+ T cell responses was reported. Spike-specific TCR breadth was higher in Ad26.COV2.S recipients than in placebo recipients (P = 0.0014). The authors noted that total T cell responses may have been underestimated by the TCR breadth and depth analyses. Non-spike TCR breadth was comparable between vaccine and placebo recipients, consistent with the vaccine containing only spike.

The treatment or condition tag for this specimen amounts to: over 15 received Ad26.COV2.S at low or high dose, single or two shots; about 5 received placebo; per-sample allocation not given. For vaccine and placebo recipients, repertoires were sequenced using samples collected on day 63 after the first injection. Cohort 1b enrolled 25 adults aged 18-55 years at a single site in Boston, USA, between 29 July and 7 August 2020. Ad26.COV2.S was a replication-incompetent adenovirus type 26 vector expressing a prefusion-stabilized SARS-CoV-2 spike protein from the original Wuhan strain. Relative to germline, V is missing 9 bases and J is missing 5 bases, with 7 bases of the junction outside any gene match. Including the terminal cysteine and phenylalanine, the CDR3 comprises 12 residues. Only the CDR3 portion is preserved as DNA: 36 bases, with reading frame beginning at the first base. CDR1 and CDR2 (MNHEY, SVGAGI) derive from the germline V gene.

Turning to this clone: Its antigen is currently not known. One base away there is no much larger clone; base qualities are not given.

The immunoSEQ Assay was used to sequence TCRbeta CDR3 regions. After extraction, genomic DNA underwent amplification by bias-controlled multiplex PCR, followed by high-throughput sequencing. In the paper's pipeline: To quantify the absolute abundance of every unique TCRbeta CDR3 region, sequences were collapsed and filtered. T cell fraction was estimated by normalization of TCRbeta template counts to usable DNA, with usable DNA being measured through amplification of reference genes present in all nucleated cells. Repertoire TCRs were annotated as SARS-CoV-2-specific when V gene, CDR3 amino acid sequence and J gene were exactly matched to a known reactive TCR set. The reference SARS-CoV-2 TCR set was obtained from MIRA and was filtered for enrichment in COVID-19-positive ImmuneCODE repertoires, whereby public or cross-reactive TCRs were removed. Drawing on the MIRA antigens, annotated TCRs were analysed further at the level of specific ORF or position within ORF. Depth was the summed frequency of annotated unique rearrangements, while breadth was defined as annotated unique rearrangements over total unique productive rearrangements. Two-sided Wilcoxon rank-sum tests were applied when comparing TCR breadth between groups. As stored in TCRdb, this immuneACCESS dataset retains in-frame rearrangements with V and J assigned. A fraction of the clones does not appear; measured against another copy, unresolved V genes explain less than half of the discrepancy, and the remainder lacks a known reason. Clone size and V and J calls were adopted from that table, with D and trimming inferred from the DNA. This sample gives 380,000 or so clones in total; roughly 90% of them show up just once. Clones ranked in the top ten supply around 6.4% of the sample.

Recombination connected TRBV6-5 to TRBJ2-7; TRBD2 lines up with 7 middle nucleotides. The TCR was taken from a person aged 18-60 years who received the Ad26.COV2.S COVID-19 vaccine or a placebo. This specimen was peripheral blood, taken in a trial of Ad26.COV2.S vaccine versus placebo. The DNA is TGTGCCAGTGGGAGGGGAGGAGACGAGCAGTACTTC. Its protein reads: CASGRGGDEQYF.